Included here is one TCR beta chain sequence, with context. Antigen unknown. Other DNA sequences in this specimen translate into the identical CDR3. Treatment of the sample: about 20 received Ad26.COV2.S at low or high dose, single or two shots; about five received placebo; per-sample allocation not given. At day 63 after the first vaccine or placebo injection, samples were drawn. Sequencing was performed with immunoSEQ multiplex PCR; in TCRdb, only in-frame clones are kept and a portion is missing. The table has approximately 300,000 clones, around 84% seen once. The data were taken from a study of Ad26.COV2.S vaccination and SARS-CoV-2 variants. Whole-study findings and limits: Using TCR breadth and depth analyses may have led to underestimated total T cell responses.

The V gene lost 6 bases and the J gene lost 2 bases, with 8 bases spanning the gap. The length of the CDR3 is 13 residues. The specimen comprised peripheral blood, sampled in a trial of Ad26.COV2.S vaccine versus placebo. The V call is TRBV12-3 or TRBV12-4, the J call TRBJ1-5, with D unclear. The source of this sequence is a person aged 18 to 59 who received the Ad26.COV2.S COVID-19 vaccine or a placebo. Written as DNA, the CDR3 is TGTGCCAGCAGCTCGAGGGGCAATCAGCCCCAGCATTTT. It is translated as CASSSRGNQPQHF.